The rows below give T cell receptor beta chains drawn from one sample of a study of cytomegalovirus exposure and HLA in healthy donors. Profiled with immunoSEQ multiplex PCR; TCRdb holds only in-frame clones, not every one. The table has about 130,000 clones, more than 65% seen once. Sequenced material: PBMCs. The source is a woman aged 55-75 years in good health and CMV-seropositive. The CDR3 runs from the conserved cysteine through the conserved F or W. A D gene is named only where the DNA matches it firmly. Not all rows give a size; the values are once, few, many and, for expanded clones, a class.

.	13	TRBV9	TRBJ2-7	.	TGTGCCAGCAGCGTGGACTCTGCCTACGAGCAGTACTTC	CASSVDSAYEQYF
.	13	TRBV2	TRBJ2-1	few	TGTGCCAGCACATCGGGAAGCCCGGTGGAGCAGTTCTTC	CASTSGSPVEQFF
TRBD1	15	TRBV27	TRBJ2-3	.	TGTGCCAGCAGTCGGGACAGGGATGGCACAGATACGCAGTATTTT	CASSRDRDGTDTQYF
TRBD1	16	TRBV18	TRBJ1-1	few	TGTGCCAGCTCACCTAGGGCGACAGGGGGGATCACTGAAGCTTTCTTT	CASSPRATGGITEAFF
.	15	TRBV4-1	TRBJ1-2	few	TGCGCCAGCAGCCAAGTAGTCGGGGTCGACTATGGCTACACCTTC	CASSQVVGVDYGYTF
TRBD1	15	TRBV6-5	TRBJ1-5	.	TGTGCCAGCAGTAAAACTACAGGGGATAGTGAGCCCCAGCATTTT	CASSKTTGDSEPQHF
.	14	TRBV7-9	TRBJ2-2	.	TGTGCCAGCAGCTTAGCAGCTCAATACGGGGAGCTGTTTTTT	CASSLAAQYGELFF
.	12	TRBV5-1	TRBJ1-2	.	TGCGCCAGCAGCCCGGACAGATTGGGCTACACCTTC	CASSPDRLGYTF
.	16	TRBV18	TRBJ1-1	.	TGTGCCAGCTCACCAGGGGCCCCAAGGATGAACACTGAAGCTTTCTTT	CASSPGAPRMNTEAFF
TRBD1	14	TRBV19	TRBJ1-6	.	TGTGCCAGTACCCGAAGACAGGGCGGCTCACCCCTCCACTTT	CASTRRQGGSPLHF
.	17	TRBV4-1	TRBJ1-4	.	TGCGCCAGCAGCCGATCTGGGGCCATTGGGGGCCCGGAAAAACTGTTTTTT	CASSRSGAIGGPEKLFF
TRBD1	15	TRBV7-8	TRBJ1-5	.	TGTGCCAGCAGCACTCCAGGGGGGCTTGATCAGCCCCAGCATTTT	CASSTPGGLDQPQHF
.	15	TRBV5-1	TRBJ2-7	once	TGCGCCAGCAGCACGAATGGGGGGATGGGTTACGAGCAGTACTTC	CASSTNGGMGYEQYF
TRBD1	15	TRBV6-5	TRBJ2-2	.	TGTGCGAGCACCCTACAGGGGCAAAACACCGGGGAGCTGTTTTTT	CASTLQGQNTGELFF
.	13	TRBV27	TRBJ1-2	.	TGTGCCAGCAGTCCCTCCGGGGGGTATGGCTACACCTTC	CASSPSGGYGYTF
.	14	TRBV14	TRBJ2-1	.	TGTGCCAGCAGCCAAGGGAGGGGCTACAATGAGCAGTTCTTC	CASSQGRGYNEQFF
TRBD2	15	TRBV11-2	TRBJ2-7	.	TGTGCCAGCAGGCTAAGCGGGGGGGTCCGGTACGAGCAGTACTTC	CASRLSGGVRYEQYF
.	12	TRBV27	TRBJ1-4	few	TGTGCCAGCGGGAGCCTCTATGAAAAACTGTTTTTT	CASGSLYEKLFF
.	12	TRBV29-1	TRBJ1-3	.	TGCAGCGTTGACAGGGGAGGAAACACCATATATTTT	CSVDRGGNTIYF
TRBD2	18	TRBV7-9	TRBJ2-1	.	TGTTCCAGCAGCTTCCCGACTAGCGGGGCGAGCTCCTACAATGAGCAGTTCTTC	CSSSFPTSGASSYNEQFF
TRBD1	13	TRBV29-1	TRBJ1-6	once	TGCAGCGTGGCCGGACAGGCTAATTCACCCCTCCACTTT	CSVAGQANSPLHF
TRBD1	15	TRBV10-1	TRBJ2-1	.	TGCGCCAGCAGTGCTTCCGGGACAGGGTGGGATGAGCAGTTCTTC	CASSASGTGWDEQFF
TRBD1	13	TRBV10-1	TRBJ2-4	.	TGCGCCAGCAGTAACACAGGGGGAAACATTCAGTACTTC	CASSNTGGNIQYF